The clone carrying this TCR beta chain came up once. The sample comes from a study of blood T cell repertoires in COVID-19. About the research overall: Acute and convalescent COVID-19 specimens originated in the United States, Italy and Spain. PBMCs, B-cell-depleted T cells, or T cells were the source of the cDNA or gDNA that made up the material.

Germline loops: CDR1 MDHEN, CDR2 SYDVKM. There are 14 residues in the CDR3. V lost 6 bases and J lost 7, with 18 bases in between. Original methodology: The assay estimated nucleated cells by amplifying reference gene primers. Only in-frame clones appear in the TCRdb table, and some are missing; sequencing was by immunoSEQ multiplex PCR. That table gives V, J and clone size, and the DNA gave D and trimming. The table includes roughly 120,000 clones, roughly 82% detected once. This TCR derives from a woman aged 55-69 years with acute or convalescent COVID-19. This rearrangement joins TRBV28 to TRBJ1-1; D call uncertain. The sequencing sample was made of peripheral blood. The CDR3 DNA reads TGTGCCAGCAGGGCTATAGTGCTCGGGGATGAAGCTTTCTTT. It specifies CASRAIVLGDEAFF.